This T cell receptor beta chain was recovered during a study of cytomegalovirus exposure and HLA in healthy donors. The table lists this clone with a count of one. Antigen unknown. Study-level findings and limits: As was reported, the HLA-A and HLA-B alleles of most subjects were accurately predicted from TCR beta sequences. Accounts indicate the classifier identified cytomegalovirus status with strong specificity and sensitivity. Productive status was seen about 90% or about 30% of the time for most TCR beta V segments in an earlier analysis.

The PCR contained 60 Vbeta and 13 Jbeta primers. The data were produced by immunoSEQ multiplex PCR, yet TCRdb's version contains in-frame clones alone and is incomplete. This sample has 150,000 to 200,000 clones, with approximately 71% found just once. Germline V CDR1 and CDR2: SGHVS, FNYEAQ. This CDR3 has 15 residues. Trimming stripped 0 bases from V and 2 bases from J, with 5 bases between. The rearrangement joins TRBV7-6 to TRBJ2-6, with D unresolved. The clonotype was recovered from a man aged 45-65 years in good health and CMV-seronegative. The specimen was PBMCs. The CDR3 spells CASSLALTGANVLTF. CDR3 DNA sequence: TGTGCCAGCAGCTTAGCGCTAACTGGGGCCAACGTCCTGACTTTC. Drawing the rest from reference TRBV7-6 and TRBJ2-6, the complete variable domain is GAGVSQSPRYKVTKRGQDVALRCDPISGHVSLYWYRQALGQGPEFLTYFNYEAQQDKSGLPNDRFSAERPEGSISTLTIQRTEQRDSAMYRCASSLALTGANVLTFGAGSRLTVL.